The clone carrying this T cell receptor beta chain was counted a few times. Sequencing was performed with immunoSEQ multiplex PCR; in TCRdb, only in-frame clones are kept and a portion is missing. The table lists a few thousand clones, around 81% of them singletons. The data stem from a study of immune cell composition in non-small cell lung cancer. Trimming cost V 4 bases and J 2 bases; bases outside gene matches: 8. The CDR3 spans 16 residues. Germline CDR1 MNHNY, CDR2 SVGAGI (reference sequence). This chain joins TRBV6-6 and TRBJ2-3, with 8 nucleotides matching TRBD1. Material for sequencing was lung tumor tissue. This sequence was found in a human donor with non-small cell lung cancer. The CDR3 DNA sequence: TGTGCCAGCAGTTTACGGACAGGGATCTTCACAGATACGCAGTATTTT. Translated: CASSLRTGIFTDTQYF.